The 11 T cell receptor beta chains in this list originate from one sample, sequenced in a study of OX40 agonist ivuxolimab in advanced cancers. Profiled with immunoSEQ multiplex PCR; TCRdb holds only in-frame clones, not every one. Of 30,000 to 40,000 clones in the sample, roughly 80% were seen once. Specimen: CD4+ or CD8+ T cells sorted from blood, collected in a trial of the OX40 agonist ivuxolimab. These receptor sequences come from an adult with an advanced solid tumor such as melanoma, head and neck, liver or kidney cancer.

For the CDR3, the DNA is TGTGCCAGCAGCGAACAGGGCCCTGGAAACACCATATATTTT. Amino acids: CASSEQGPGNTIYF. This chain uses TRBV9 with TRBJ1-3; tentative D call: TRBD1 (6 bases). The germline V gene encodes CDR1 SGDLS and CDR2 YYNGEE. CDR3 length: 14 amino acids. V was trimmed by 3 bases and J by 2 bases, leaving 9 bases between them.

The gene calls are TRBV5-6 and TRBJ2-7; the D call may be TRBD1 or TRBD2 (5 bases each). Germline V gives CDR1 SGHDT, CDR2 YYEEEE. V dropped 4 bases and J dropped 11 bases, with 16 bases sitting between them. The CDR3 totals 12 residues. CDR3 coding DNA: TGTGCCAGCAGCGTGGGACCGGCCGTGGAGTACTTC. This gives the protein CASSVGPAVEYF.

Only a few counts were recorded for this clone. This chain connects TRBV6-1 to TRBJ1-2; 7 positions match TRBD1. Unmatched junction bases numbered 7, after V lost 9 bases and J lost 3 bases. Germline assignment: CDR1 MNHNS and CDR2 SASEGT. CDR3 length: 13 residues. The CDR3 DNA follows: TGTGCCAGTCGTGAGGGGGCCGACTATGGCTACACCTTC. Amino acids: CASREGADYGYTF.

In its sample, this clone was seen a few times. V usage is TRBV7-9 and J usage is TRBJ2-2, with D unclear. From germline, CDR1 is SEHNR and CDR2 FQNEAQ (reference sequence). This CDR3 spans 10 amino acids. Trimming stripped 8 bases from V and 8 bases from J, with 6 bases between. The CDR3 spells CASLRGELFF. In DNA form, the CDR3 reads TGTGCCAGCCTACGTGGGGAGCTGTTTTTT.

The chain recombines TRBV21-1 with TRBJ1-4; TRBD1 is the table's D call, not checked against the DNA. TRBV21-1 represents a pseudogene. The CDR3 length is 17 residues. The chain's CDR3 is CASSKADRGRANEKLFF. CDR3 DNA: TGTGCCAGCAGCAAAGCAGACAGGGGGCGGGCTAATGAAAAACTGTTTTTT.

The J gene is TRBJ2-1, the V gene TRBV5-5, with 8 bases aligning to TRBD1. Unmatched junction bases numbered 7, after V lost 4 bases and J lost 7 bases. CDR1 and CDR2 (germline): SGHKS, YYEKEE (reference sequence). CDR3 length: 14 amino acids. CDR3 sequence (DNA): TGTGCCAGCAGCACGCCGGGACAGGCTAATGAGCAGTTCTTC. Translating it yields CASSTPGQANEQFF. Supplemented by reference TRBV5-5 and TRBJ2-1, the full variable domain reads DAGVTQSPTHLIKTRGQQVTLRCSPISGHKSVSWYQQVLGQGPQFIFQYYEKEERGRGNFPDRFSARQFPNYSSELNVNALLLGDSALYLCASSTPGQANEQFFGPGTRLTVL.

The chain employs TRBV28 and TRBJ2-7; D possibly corresponds to TRBD1 (5 bases). V lost 1 base and J 7 bases, leaving 8 bases between the germline ends. Germline CDR1 reads MDHEN; CDR2 reads SYDVKM. The CDR3 totals 12 residues. The DNA of the CDR3 is TGTGCCAGCAGTTTATCCAGGGCTGAGCAGTACTTC. Protein sequence: CASSLSRAEQYF.

The chain uses TRBV28 and TRBJ2-7; TRBD2 matches 7 bases. The trim removed 2 bases at V and 2 bases at J, leaving 6 bases unmatched. Germline CDR1 and CDR2: MDHEN and SYDVKM. The CDR3 has 15 amino acids. In nucleotides, the CDR3 is TGTGCCAGCAGTTTAAAAGCGGGGTTGACCTACGAGCAGTACTTC. It specifies CASSLKAGLTYEQYF.

This rearrangement joins TRBV7-8 to TRBJ2-1, with 7 bases aligning to TRBD2. The CDR3 totals 17 residues. Germline assignment: CDR1 SGHVS and CDR2 FQNEAQ. The ends lost 0 bases at V and 0 bases at J; junction bases unmatched: 5. CDR3 coding DNA: TGTGCCAGCAGCTTAGCGAATCCGGGGGGCTCCTACAATGAGCAGTTCTTC. As protein: CASSLANPGGSYNEQFF.

The V and J genes are TRBV11-2 and TRBJ1-4; D is possibly TRBD1 (5 bases). Germline CDR1 reads SGHAT; CDR2 reads FQNNGV. Trimming shortened V by 1 base and J by 4 bases, and 13 bases separated the two germline ends. This CDR3 has 16 amino acids. CDR3 DNA: TGTGCCAGCAGCTTAGCCGGCGGGGGGTTTAATGAAAAACTGTTTTTT. It yields the protein CASSLAGGGFNEKLFF.

The chain has TRBV6-5 and TRBJ1-1, with TRBD1 as a possible D gene (6 bases). The CDR3 totals 14 residues. The V end was cut by 4 bases, the J end by 4 bases, with 13 bases between. CDR1 MNHEY and CDR2 SVGAGI come from the germline V gene. The CDR3 region has the DNA TGTGCCAGCAGTTGGGAAAGGGGGATCACTGAAGCTTTCTTT. This sequence encodes CASSWERGITEAFF.